The 26 T cell receptor beta chains presented below share a single source sample, sequenced in a study of T cells in tuberculosis. The protocol was immunoSEQ multiplex PCR, while the TCRdb copy is restricted to in-frame clones and leaves out a portion. The data contain some 90,000 clones, just over 90% of them singletons. Thawed, overnight-rested PBMC were stained with GMM-loaded CD1B tetramer, viability dye and anti-CD3, then sorted. The CD1B tetramers carried C32 glucose monomycolate purified from Rhodococcus equi. Sequences were obtained from CD1b-GMM tetramer-negative cells sorted from PBMCs. These receptors were taken from an adult woman with latent tuberculosis.

This rearrangement joins TRBV5-1 to TRBJ2-3; 8 positions match TRBD2. Germline V lookup: CDR1 SGHRS, CDR2 YFSETQ. The length of the CDR3 is 17 residues. The V and J ends lost 0 bases and 0 bases, in that order; junction bases with no gene match: 6. CDR3 DNA sequence: TGCGCCAGCAGCTTGGATCCAGCGGGGGCCAGCACAGATACGCAGTATTTT. Translation: CASSLDPAGASTDTQYF.

The chain employs TRBV18 and TRBJ1-5; D perhaps matches TRBD1 (6 bases). V shed 3 bases and J shed 0 bases, with 12 bases lying between them. The CDR3 runs 16 residues. Germline V CDR1 and CDR2: KGHSH, LQKENI. Written as DNA, the CDR3 is TGTGCCAGCTCACCGACAGGAGCCCTTAGCAATCAGCCCCAGCATTTT. Translated, it gives CASSPTGALSNQPQHF.

The chain combines TRBV19 with TRBJ2-2, with D possibly being TRBD2 (6 bases). V lost 2 bases and J lost 6, with 7 bases in between. CDR3 length: 13 residues. Germline V CDR1 and CDR2: LNHDA, SQIVND (reference sequence). CDR3 residues: CASSISGAGELFF. The CDR3 DNA follows: TGTGCCAGTAGTATATCGGGGGCCGGGGAGCTGTTTTTT.

CDR3 nucleotide sequence: TGTGCCAGCAGTGAAAATGTGCAGGGTAACTATGGCTACACCTTC. Protein: CASSENVQGNYGYTF. The V gene is TRBV6-1, the J gene TRBJ1-2; D might be TRBD1 (5 bases). Germline CDR1 and CDR2: MNHNS and SASEGT. Trimming removed 2 bases at V and 1 base at J, with 11 bases between. The CDR3 loop spans 15 amino acids.

The chain is built from TRBV7-3 and TRBJ2-3, with 8 bases matching TRBD2. The V segment lost 5 bases and the J segment 6 bases; nucleotides outside the gene matches: 7. Germline values: CDR1 SGHTA, CDR2 FQGTGA. The CDR3 is 14 amino acids. The DNA for the CDR3 is TGTGCCAGCAGCAAAGCGGGGGTAGTTGATACGCAGTATTTT. It is translated as CASSKAGVVDTQYF.

About this clone itself: Distinct nucleotide sequences in the sample also encode this CDR3. This chain links TRBV9 with TRBJ2-2, with D uncertain. This CDR3 comprises 13 residues. The germline V and J ends were trimmed by 0 bases and 6 bases, with 6 bases remaining between them. Germline CDR1 SGDLS, CDR2 YYNGEE. CDR3 coding DNA: TGTGCCAGCAGCGTAGATTCCGCCGGGGAGCTGTTTTTT. It specifies CASSVDSAGELFF.

The chain links TRBV7-6 to TRBJ1-1; D perhaps matches TRBD1 (6 bases). Trimming took 5 bases from V and 9 from J, leaving 22 bases between them. CDR1 and CDR2 from the germline V gene are SGHVS and FNYEAQ. The CDR3 is made up of 15 amino acids. Here the CDR3 DNA reads TGTGCCAGCAGCCAGTTACAGGGTTCTCGGGTACAAGCTTTCTTT. This encodes CASSQLQGSRVQAFF.

The CDR3 DNA is TGTGCCAGCAGCCAGGGACAAAACCTCGGGGCTTTCTTT. This translates into CASSQGQNLGAFF. The gene calls are TRBV5-4 and TRBJ1-1, with a possible D match to TRBD1 (6 bases). V lost 4 bases to trimming and J lost 11 bases, with 18 bases between them. The CDR3 length is 13 residues. Looked up from germline, CDR1 is SGHNT and CDR2 is YYREEE (reference sequence).

By share, this clone counts as medium-sized. The chain uses TRBV27 and TRBJ1-1, with 8 bases matching TRBD1. Looked up from germline, CDR1 is MNHEY and CDR2 is SMNVEV (reference sequence). With 5 bases clipped from V and 5 bases from J, the junction kept 4 bases outside the gene matches. This CDR3 has 13 residues. Written as DNA, the CDR3 is TGTGCCAGCAGTCAGGGGGCTGGAACTGAAGCTTTCTTT. It specifies CASSQGAGTEAFF.

The chain recombines TRBV4-1 with TRBJ1-3; D may be TRBD1 (5 bases). CDR3 size: 14 residues. Germline V gives CDR1 MGHRA, CDR2 YSYEKL. V was cut by 3 bases and J by 4 bases, with 10 bases left in between. This CDR3 is CASSQSQGGNTIYF. CDR3 sequence (DNA): TGCGCCAGCAGCCAGTCCCAGGGCGGAAACACCATATATTTT.

This clone was seen a single time. The chain employs TRBV5-5 and TRBJ2-7; weak D call: TRBD1 (6 bases). Per the germline V gene, CDR1 is SGHKS and CDR2 is YYEKEE (reference sequence). Between the trimmed V and J ends, which lost 0 bases and 1 base, there was a span of 11 bases. The CDR3 has 15 residues. The CDR3 loop is CASSLVGDTSYEQYV. CDR3 in DNA: TGTGCCAGCAGCTTGGTTGGGGACACTTCCTACGAGCAGTACGTC.

The chain has TRBV6-1 and TRBJ2-5; TRBD2 might be the D (6 bases). The CDR3 consists of 18 residues. The V gene's germline CDR1 is MNHNS and CDR2 SASEGT. Trimming pared 3 bases from V and 5 bases from J, leaving 25 bases between. The DNA for the CDR3 is TGTGCCAGCAGTGATGAATATGGGGGGACCGAAAGAACGGAGACCCAGTACTTC. Protein sequence: CASSDEYGGTERTETQYF.

This clone was counted a single time. This sequence joins TRBV19 and TRBJ2-7; 9 nucleotides line up with TRBD2. The J call may not be correct, given that the DNA end is closer to TRBJ2-1. Germline V CDR1 and CDR2: LNHDA, SQIVND (reference sequence). The CDR3 has 15 residues. CDR3 protein: CASSIKSGGNNEQFF. The CDR3 DNA is TGTGCCAGTAGTATTAAAAGCGGGGGGAACAATGAGCAGTTCTTC.

This chain joins TRBV5-1 and TRBJ2-1; 8 nucleotides align to TRBD1. Germline lookup yields CDR1 SGHRS and CDR2 YFSETQ. The CDR3 extends over 15 amino acids. Trimming cost V 1 base and J 8 bases; bases outside gene matches: 8. The chain's CDR3 is CASSLTGTGFDEQFF. The CDR3 region has the DNA TGCGCCAGCAGCTTGACCGGGACAGGTTTCGATGAGCAGTTCTTC. Supplemented by reference TRBV5-1 and TRBJ2-1, the full variable domain reads KAGVTQTPRYLIKTRGQQVTLSCSPISGHRSVSWYQQTPGQGLQFLFEYFSETQRNKGNFPGRFSGRQFSNSRSEMNVSTLELGDSALYLCASSLTGTGFDEQFFGPGTRLTVL.

The rearrangement uses TRBV7-2 and TRBJ2-5; 11 bases line up with TRBD2. The J call may be wrong; the DNA end is better matched by TRBJ2-7. The CDR3 is 15 residues long. Germline V gene lookup returns CDR1 SGHTA and CDR2 FQGNSA. The CDR3 loop reads CASSPSGGLSYEQYF. The CDR3 DNA follows: TGTGCCAGCAGCCCTAGCGGGGGGCTGTCCTACGAGCAGTACTTC.

This clone has just one count. The CDR3 nucleotides read TGTGCCAGCAGCTTAGATTGGGAGCAAGCCTTTTACAATGAGCAGTTCTTC. Protein: CASSLDWEQAFYNEQFF. The chain links TRBV11-2 to TRBJ2-1; TRBD2 might be the D (5 bases). Germline CDR1 reads SGHAT; CDR2 reads FQNNGV. CDR3 length: 17 amino acids. The V end was cut by 0 bases, the J end by 4 bases, with 16 bases between.

The chain carries TRBV9 and TRBJ2-1; D not certain. This CDR3 comprises 14 residues. The germline CDR1 and CDR2 sequences are SGDLS and YYNGEE. The V gene lost 3 bases and the J gene lost 9 bases, with 16 bases spanning the gap. This CDR3 reads CASSAEVHLGEQFF. CDR3 coding DNA: TGTGCCAGCAGCGCTGAGGTTCATTTGGGTGAGCAGTTCTTC.

The V and J genes are TRBV4-2 and TRBJ1-1; possible D gene TRBD1, 6 bases. Germline CDR1 LGHNA, CDR2 YNFKEQ. V lost 1 base, J lost 6 bases, and 12 bases lay in between. CDR3 length: 14 residues. CDR3 bases: TGTGCCAGCAGCCAAGTAGGGGGGAGGGCTGAAGCTTTCTTT. It codes for CASSQVGGRAEAFF.

The chain carries TRBV5-1 and TRBJ2-3, with 8 bases identical to TRBD2. Trimming cost V 6 bases and J 4 bases; bases outside gene matches: 13. This CDR3 region has 16 residues. CDR1 is SGHRS and CDR2 is YFSETQ in the germline V gene. CDR3 DNA sequence: TGCGCCAGCACAGCCTTTACTAGCGGAGGACCAGATACGCAGTATTTT. Protein: CASTAFTSGGPDTQYF.

V and J are TRBV4-1 and TRBJ2-5, with 8 bases that match TRBD1. Germline assignment: CDR1 MGHRA and CDR2 YSYEKL. This CDR3 is built from 15 residues. The V and J ends lost 1 base and 5 bases, in that order; junction bases with no gene match: 6. CDR3 sequence: CASSQGAGGQETQYF. DNA of the CDR3: TGCGCCAGCAGCCAAGGTGCAGGGGGCCAGGAGACCCAGTACTTC.

Only a few counts were recorded for this clone. V and J are TRBV28 and TRBJ1-6; 9 positions agree with TRBD1. Trimming at V came to 11 bases and at J to 8 bases, leaving 10 bases not matched to a gene. This CDR3 comprises 14 residues. CDR1 and CDR2 from the germline V gene are MDHEN and SYDVKM. This chain's CDR3 is CAGQTGTGYSPLHF. The CDR3 nucleotides are TGTGCCGGACAAACCGGGACAGGGTATTCACCCCTCCACTTT.

This clone was counted between two and nine times. The chain combines TRBV9 with TRBJ1-2; TRBD1 matches at 10 bases. The CDR3 spans 16 residues. Per the germline V gene, CDR1 is SGDLS and CDR2 is YYNGEE. The junction had 9 bases not matched to a gene; V was cut back by 3 bases and J by 4 bases. DNA of the CDR3: TGTGCCAGCAGCGCCAGAGGACAGGGGGAAAGCTATGGCTACACCTTC. Translation: CASSARGQGESYGYTF.

The rearrangement links TRBV5-6 to TRBJ2-7; 7 nucleotides align to TRBD1. In germline, CDR1 is SGHDT, CDR2 YYEEEE. With V trimmed by 5 bases and J by 2 bases, 16 bases remained unmatched. The length of the CDR3 is 17 residues. In DNA, the CDR3 is TGTGCCAGCAGACAACCCACGACAGGGTACAACCCCTACGAGCAGTACGTC. It specifies CASRQPTTGYNPYEQYV.

The chain has TRBV5-4 and TRBJ1-6; TRBD1 matches 7 bases. Germline V gene data show CDR1 as SGHNT and CDR2 as YYREEE (reference sequence). The length of the CDR3 is 17 residues. Trimming removed 0 bases from V and 4 bases from J; junction bases left unmatched: 7. DNA for the CDR3: TGTGCCAGCAGCTTGGGGGACAGCGTGGGGTATAATTCACCCCTCCACTTT. It codes for CASSLGDSVGYNSPLHF.

CDR3 sequence reads: CASRDRGYEQYF. The DNA for the CDR3 is TGTGCCAGCCGGGACAGGGGTTACGAGCAGTACTTC. V is TRBV6-6 and J is TRBJ2-7, with 10 nucleotides matching TRBD1. The J segment lost 4 bases and the V segment lost 8 bases, leaving 2 bases of the junction unmatched. Germline CDR1 MNHNY, CDR2 SVGAGI (reference sequence). The CDR3 is 12 amino acids.

This clone was recorded only once. The rearrangement links TRBV27 to TRBJ2-1; D gene unclear. This CDR3 contains 11 residues. CDR1 and CDR2 from the germline V gene are MNHEY and SMNVEV (reference sequence). V gave up 6 bases and J gave up 10 bases, with 10 bases separating them. In nucleotides, the CDR3 is TGTGCCAGCAGCCCGGGTATGGAGCAGTTCTTC. Its protein is CASSPGMEQFF.